The next 26 T cell receptor beta chains were all read from a single sample in a study of graft-versus-host responses after intestinal transplantation. Using immunoSEQ multiplex PCR, the repertoire was profiled, and TCRdb retains in-frame clones only, with some absent. The table shows tens of thousands of clones, with roughly 92% occurring only once. This sample comprised bone marrow, obtained nearly 750 days after intestinal transplantation. These receptors came from a human patient who received an intestinal transplant, so some T cells may come from the graft donor.

This clone was recorded only once. V and J are TRBV30 and TRBJ2-7; TRBD1 might be the D (5 bases). Germline V lookup: CDR1 GTSNPN, CDR2 SVGIG (reference sequence). V lost 3 bases, J lost 3 bases, and 18 bases lay in between. CDR3 length: 15 amino acids. CDR3 sequence reads: CAWRAPDRRGYEQYF. DNA for the CDR3: TGTGCCTGGAGAGCCCCGGATAGAAGGGGCTACGAGCAGTACTTC. The entire variable domain, with the rest obtained from reference TRBV30 and TRBJ2-7, is as follows: SQTIHQWPATLVQPVGSPLSLECTVEGTSNPNLYWYRQAAGRGLQLLFYSVGIGQISSEVPQNLSASRPQDRQFILSSKKLLLSDSGFYLCAWRAPDRRGYEQYFGPGTRLTVT.

J is TRBJ1-2 and V is TRBV4-1; TRBD1 matches 11 bases. This CDR3 is 17 amino acids long. The germline V gene has CDR1 MGHRA and CDR2 YSYEKL. The junction had 8 bases not matched to a gene; V was cut back by 1 base and J by 4 bases. The CDR3 protein is CASSQAPDRGHSYGYTF. CDR3 nucleotides: TGCGCCAGCAGCCAAGCCCCGGACAGGGGGCATAGCTATGGCTACACCTTC.

The chain uses TRBV4-1 and TRBJ1-5, with D possibly being TRBD1 (5 bases). Germline V lookup: CDR1 MGHRA, CDR2 YSYEKL. This CDR3 spans 17 amino acids. Trimming removed 3 bases at V and 1 base at J, with 16 bases between. The CDR3 reads CASSQLVPGLSNQPQHF. The CDR3 DNA sequence: TGCGCCAGCAGCCAGCTGGTCCCAGGGCTGAGCAATCAGCCCCAGCATTTT.

The V and J genes are TRBV6-1 and TRBJ2-5; 7 nucleotides line up with TRBD2. With V trimmed by 7 bases and J by 5 bases, 4 bases remained unmatched. Germline V CDR1 and CDR2: MNHNS, SASEGT. This CDR3 comprises 12 residues. The CDR3 here is CASKLGGETQYF. The CDR3 DNA reads TGTGCCAGCAAGCTGGGGGGGGAGACCCAGTACTTC.

The rearrangement links TRBV19 to TRBJ1-1; D not resolved. Trimming took 5 bases from V and 1 from J, leaving 17 bases between them. CDR1 is LNHDA, CDR2 SQIVND, per germline (reference sequence). The CDR3 contains 16 residues. The CDR3 loop reads CASSPPGWAENTEAFF. As DNA, the CDR3 is TGTGCCAGTAGTCCCCCGGGTTGGGCGGAGAACACTGAAGCTTTCTTT.

This clone was picked up one time. The J gene is TRBJ1-2, the V gene TRBV2; D may be TRBD1 (5 bases). The ends were cut back, 6 bases at V and 3 bases at J, with 20 bases in the middle. CDR1 is SNHLY, CDR2 FYNNEI, per germline. This CDR3 comprises 16 residues. CDR3 DNA: TGTGCCAGCAGCGACGGCCCACCCCCGGGGGACTATGGCTACACCTTC. It translates to CASSDGPPPGDYGYTF.

V is TRBV5-4 and J is TRBJ1-4; D gene uncertain. The germline V gene encodes CDR1 SGHNT and CDR2 YYREEE (reference sequence). CDR3 length: 15 residues. V was shortened by 0 bases and J by 0 bases, with 6 bases between the two germline ends. This CDR3 reads CASSLDVATNEKLFF. In DNA form, the CDR3 reads TGTGCCAGCAGCTTGGACGTAGCAACTAATGAAAAACTGTTTTTT.

The chain is built from TRBV7-9 and TRBJ2-5; the D call may be TRBD1 or TRBD2 (5 bases each). Per the germline V gene, CDR1 is SEHNR and CDR2 is FQNEAQ (reference sequence). The CDR3 is 16 amino acids. V was shortened by 1 base and J by 5 bases, with 17 bases between the two germline ends. CDR3: CASSLVTGPVSETQYF. As DNA, the CDR3 is TGTGCCAGCAGCTTAGTAACGGGGCCAGTTTCGGAGACCCAGTACTTC.

The DNA for the CDR3 is TGTGCCATCAGTGATGTTACAGACCCAGGAATAAATTCACCCCTCCACTTT. Its translation: CAISDVTDPGINSPLHF. The rearrangement links TRBV10-3 to TRBJ1-6, with D hard to call. Germline values: CDR1 ENHRY, CDR2 SYGVKD. Trimming took off 3 bases at V and 7 bases at J, with 19 bases between the two ends. The CDR3 runs to 17 residues.

V gene TRBV19 combines with J gene TRBJ2-1, with D unresolved. Germline CDR1 and CDR2: LNHDA and SQIVND (reference sequence). The V end lost 3 bases, the J end lost 10 bases, and 13 bases lay between the germline ends. This CDR3 has 13 amino acids. In DNA form, the CDR3 reads TGTGCCAGTAGTATCCGGGCAGACTGGGAGCAGTTCTTC. It translates to CASSIRADWEQFF. Combining the CDR3 with reference TRBV19 and TRBJ2-1 gives the whole variable domain DGGITQSPKYLFRKEGQNVTLSCEQNLNHDAMYWYRQDPGQGLRLIYYSQIVNDFQKGDIAEGYSVSREKKESFPLTVTSAQKNPTAFYLCASSIRADWEQFFGPGTRLTVL.

The chain has TRBV5-1 and TRBJ1-1, with D hard to call. CDR1 is SGHRS, CDR2 YFSETQ, per germline. This CDR3 has 14 residues. V was clipped by 8 bases and J by 3 bases, with 17 bases between them. CDR3 sequence reads: CARVDPEEDTEAFF. Here the CDR3 DNA reads TGCGCCAGAGTGGACCCAGAGGAAGACACTGAAGCTTTCTTT.

V and J are TRBV5-4 and TRBJ1-5; no clear D gene. The V gene's germline CDR1 is SGHNT and CDR2 YYREEE (reference sequence). The CDR3 contains 13 residues. V was pared by 2 bases and J by 4 bases, with 7 bases between. The CDR3 spells CASSLYGNQPQHF. For the CDR3, the DNA is TGTGCCAGCAGCTTATACGGTAATCAGCCCCAGCATTTT.

The gene calls are TRBV10-3 and TRBJ1-1, with 7 bases aligning to TRBD1. CDR1 is ENHRY and CDR2 is SYGVKD in the germline V gene. V was pared by 3 bases and J by 1 base, with 5 bases of the junction left unmatched. The CDR3 spans 15 residues. CDR3 DNA: TGTGCCATCAGTGAACACGACAGGGCGAACACTGAAGCTTTCTTT. It yields the protein CAISEHDRANTEAFF.

The chain uses TRBV9 and TRBJ2-3, with a weak D call TRBD2 (6 bases). Germline values: CDR1 SGDLS, CDR2 YYNGEE. The CDR3 has 16 residues. V lost 3 bases, J lost 4 bases, and 18 bases lay in between. Here the CDR3 DNA reads TGTGCCAGCAGCGCAGGAGGGACTCCTCTGGCAGATACGCAGTATTTT. Translation: CASSAGGTPLADTQYF.

This chain connects TRBV4-1 to TRBJ1-3, with unresolved D. This CDR3 region has 13 residues. Germline CDR1 is MGHRA and CDR2 is YSYEKL. Trimming stripped 0 bases from V and 9 bases from J, with 9 bases between. DNA of the CDR3: TGCGCCAGCAGCCAAGACAGCGGTGCCACCATATATTTT. This codes for CASSQDSGATIYF.

This rearrangement joins TRBV27 to TRBJ2-1; 7 bases fit TRBD1. The CDR3 consists of 15 residues. Germline V CDR1 and CDR2: MNHEY, SMNVEV (reference sequence). The V segment lost 5 bases and the J segment 6 bases; nucleotides outside the gene matches: 10. The CDR3 nucleotides read TGTGCCAGCAGTCCCTTCCAGGGGGTAGGCAATGAGCAGTTCTTC. Its protein is CASSPFQGVGNEQFF.

The chain employs TRBV6-1 and TRBJ2-2, with D tentatively TRBD2 (5 bases). Germline V lookup: CDR1 MNHNS, CDR2 SASEGT. This CDR3 has 15 residues. V shed 6 bases and J shed 2 bases, with 13 bases lying between them. The CDR3 spells CASSVTSSNTGELFF. The CDR3 DNA reads as TGTGCCAGCAGCGTTACTTCTAGCAACACCGGGGAGCTGTTTTTT.

The V call is TRBV4-1, the J call TRBJ2-7; weak D call: TRBD1 (5 bases). Germline V CDR1 and CDR2: MGHRA, YSYEKL. The CDR3 is 15 amino acids. Between the trimmed V and J ends, which lost 6 bases and 2 bases, there was a span of 17 bases. This chain's CDR3 is CASSTAQVEPYEQYF. The CDR3 region has the DNA TGCGCCAGCAGTACCGCACAGGTAGAACCCTACGAGCAGTACTTC.

The rearrangement uses TRBV6-5 and TRBJ1-2; tentative D call: TRBD1 (6 bases). Germline-derived CDR1 and CDR2 are MNHEY and SVGAGI. The CDR3 is made up of 14 amino acids. Trimming took off 2 bases at V and 1 base at J, with 8 bases between the two ends. The chain's CDR3 is CASSYRGINYGYTF. DNA of the CDR3: TGTGCCAGCAGTTACAGGGGGATTAACTATGGCTACACCTTC.

CDR3: CASSWTSGEYNEQFF. In DNA, the CDR3 is TGTGCCAGCAGCTGGACTAGCGGGGAATACAATGAGCAGTTCTTC. J is TRBJ2-1 and V is TRBV7-2, with 12 bases matching TRBD2. V trimming: 4 bases; J trimming: 4 bases; junction bases outside the gene matches: 2. CDR1 SGHTA and CDR2 FQGNSA come from the germline V gene. The CDR3 runs 15 residues. Based on the CDR3 plus reference TRBV7-2 and TRBJ2-1, the full variable domain is GAGVSQSPSNKVTEKGKDVELRCDPISGHTALYWYRQSLGQGLEFLIYFQGNSAPDKSGLPSDRFSAERTGGSVSTLTIQRTQQEDSAVYLCASSWTSGEYNEQFFGPGTRLTVL.

V gene TRBV21-1 combines with J gene TRBJ2-3; TRBD2, the D gene given by the table, was not confirmed from the DNA. TRBV21-1 is shown as a pseudogene. The CDR3 runs 16 residues. The CDR3, as DNA: TGTGCCAGCAGCCCCAAACCGGGACTGTACACAGATACGCAGTATTTT. Translation gives CASSPKPGLYTDTQYF.

The V gene is TRBV27, the J gene TRBJ2-7; D may be TRBD2 (5 bases). The germline V and J ends were trimmed by 2 bases and 4 bases, with 15 bases remaining between them. Per the germline V gene, CDR1 is MNHEY and CDR2 is SMNVEV (reference sequence). The CDR3 spans 15 residues. The CDR3 sequence is CASSLVPRAGYEQYF. The CDR3 DNA is TGTGCCAGCAGTTTAGTTCCGAGGGCCGGATACGAGCAGTACTTC.

The CDR3 region is CASSLDGTGSYNEQFF. The DNA for the CDR3 is TGTGCCAGCAGCTTAGATGGGACAGGCTCCTACAATGAGCAGTTCTTC. The V gene is TRBV11-3, the J gene TRBJ2-1; 8 positions agree with TRBD1. Looked up from germline, CDR1 is SGHNT and CDR2 is YENEEA. V was clipped by 0 bases and J by 0 bases; unmatched bases: 1. The CDR3 loop spans 16 amino acids. Full variable domain (rest looked up from reference TRBV11-3 and TRBJ2-1): EAGVVQSPRYKIIEKKQPVAFWCNPISGHNTLYWYLQNLGQGPELLIRYENEEAVDDSQLPKDRFSAERLKGVDSTLKIQPAELGDSAVYLCASSLDGTGSYNEQFFGPGTRLTVL.

The chain links TRBV7-9 to TRBJ2-7, with D maybe TRBD1 (5 bases). Germline V gene sequence: CDR1 SEHNR, CDR2 FQNEAQ (reference sequence). The germline V and J ends were trimmed by 5 bases and 0 bases, with 11 bases remaining between them. The length of the CDR3 is 14 residues. CDR3 nucleotides: TGTGCCAGCAGCAGCCTAGGACACTCCTACGAGCAGTACTTC. Encoded protein: CASSSLGHSYEQYF. The full variable domain, completed using reference TRBV7-9 and TRBJ2-7, is DTGVSQNPRHKITKRGQNVTFRCDPISEHNRLYWYRQTLGQGPEFLTYFQNEAQLEKSRLLSDRFSAERPKGSFSTLEIQRTEQGDSAMYLCASSSLGHSYEQYFGPGTRLTVT.

The chain recombines TRBV6-6 with TRBJ2-1, with 8 bases identical to TRBD2. Germline-derived CDR1 and CDR2 are MNHNY and SVGAGI (reference sequence). Losses at the gene ends were 2 bases for V and 12 bases for J; bases not matched to a gene: 12. The CDR3 sequence is 15 residues long. The CDR3 region is CASSYGLAGAQGQFF. The CDR3 DNA sequence: TGTGCCAGCAGTTACGGGCTAGCGGGCGCCCAGGGGCAGTTCTTC.

The chain couples TRBV28 to TRBJ2-6, with TRBD1 as a possible D gene (6 bases). Trimming took off 5 bases at V and 2 bases at J, with 13 bases between the two ends. This CDR3 comprises 16 residues. Germline CDR1 is MDHEN and CDR2 is SYDVKM. Here the CDR3 reads CASSRGRTAGANVLTF. CDR3 in DNA: TGTGCCAGCAGTCGGGGCCGGACAGCTGGGGCCAACGTCCTGACTTTC. Full variable domain (rest looked up from reference TRBV28 and TRBJ2-6): DVKVTQSSRYLVKRTGEKVFLECVQDMDHENMFWYRQDPGLGLRLIYFSYDVKMKEKGDIPEGYSVSREKKERFSLILESASTNQTSMYLCASSRGRTAGANVLTFGAGSRLTVL.